Each of the 4 T cell receptor beta chains below was sequenced from the same sample in a study of blood T cell repertoires in COVID-19. Method: immunoSEQ multiplex PCR; TCRdb's copy keeps in-frame clones and lacks some. The sample contains fewer than 150,000 clones, more than 70% of which appear only once. What was sequenced was peripheral blood. These receptors were taken from a human donor in a cohort sampled during active COVID-19.

The V gene is TRBV19, the J gene TRBJ2-3, with 8 bases aligning to TRBD1. CDR1 is LNHDA, CDR2 SQIVND, per germline (reference sequence). The trim removed 5 bases at V and 8 bases at J, leaving 12 bases unmatched. The CDR3 has 15 amino acids. CDR3 sequence reads: CASSYSTGAPGTQYF. The CDR3 DNA reads as TGTGCCAGTAGTTACTCGACAGGGGCCCCGGGTACGCAGTATTTT. The variable domain in full, with the rest retrieved from reference TRBV19 and TRBJ2-3, is DGGITQSPKYLFRKEGQNVTLSCEQNLNHDAMYWYRQDPGQGLRLIYYSQIVNDFQKGDIAEGYSVSREKKESFPLTVTSAQKNPTAFYLCASSYSTGAPGTQYFGPGTRLTVL.

This clone was picked up one time. The rearrangement uses TRBV7-8 and TRBJ2-7, with 8 bases fitting TRBD1. V lost 4 bases, J lost 11 bases, and 4 bases stayed unmatched. The germline gives CDR1 SGHVS, CDR2 FQNEAQ. The CDR3 covers 11 residues. The CDR3 DNA reads TGTGCCAGCAGCTCAGGGGGCGCGAAGTACTTC. This gives the protein CASSSGGAKYF.

This chain uses TRBV2 with TRBJ1-6, with D perhaps TRBD1 (6 bases). The CDR3 totals 16 residues. V lost 1 base to trimming and J lost 2 bases, with 9 bases between them. From germline, CDR1 is SNHLY and CDR2 FYNNEI. Here the CDR3 reads CASSEEAGAYNSPLHF. The CDR3 DNA reads as TGTGCCAGCAGTGAAGAAGCAGGGGCCTATAATTCACCCCTCCACTTT.

The CDR3 sequence: CAFSRNTIYF. CDR3 coding DNA: TGTGCCTTTAGTAGAAACACCATATATTTT. This chain connects TRBV30 to TRBJ1-3; D is uncertain. This CDR3 has 10 amino acids. V gave up 7 bases and J gave up 5 bases, with 6 bases separating them. Germline V CDR1 and CDR2: GTSNPN, SVGIG (reference sequence).